This entry features one T cell receptor beta chain sequence. The data were taken from a study of blood T cells in healthy people across ages. The use of a sample-barcoded 5' primer and a J-beta primer mix characterized a second PCR of about 7 to 12 cycles. TCRdb fed the 5' RACE reads into MiXCR, producing one record per CDR3 protein. This table has 540,000 or so distinct CDR3 sequences, around 24% appearing once. CDR3 size: 17 residues. Per the germline V gene, CDR1 is DFQATT and CDR2 is SNEGSKA (reference sequence). The V gene end was trimmed by 4 bases and the J gene end by 4 bases; junction bases not matched to a gene: 14. The same sample was also studied in work on T cells of mothers and their children.

What was sequenced was blood. The source is a boy aged 5-17 years in good health. The V gene is TRBV20-1, the J gene TRBJ2-3; 10 bases map to TRBD1. The CDR3 nucleotides read TGCAGTGCTACGAGGACAGGGGGTTTGAGAAGGTCAGATACGCAGTATTTT. This codes for CSATRTGGLRRSDTQYF.